A single sample is the source of the 15 T cell receptor beta chains below, sequenced in a study of resident and recirculating memory T cells in vitiligo. Using immunoSEQ multiplex PCR, the repertoire was profiled, and TCRdb retains in-frame clones only, with some absent. This sample has around 70,000 clones, with roughly nine tenths found just once. Input material: blood. Source of these receptors: a male donor with vitiligo.

The J gene is TRBJ1-5, the V gene TRBV6-1; no clear D gene. This CDR3 is built from 15 residues. Deletions cut 8 bases from V and 0 bases from J, with 14 bases between. Germline assignment: CDR1 MNHNS and CDR2 SASEGT. This chain's CDR3 is CASVGNWVSNQPQHF. DNA of the CDR3: TGTGCCAGCGTCGGGAATTGGGTTAGCAATCAGCCCCAGCATTTT.

The chain uses TRBV29-1 and TRBJ2-7, with D perhaps TRBD2 (7 bases). The CDR3 length is 13 residues. CDR1 is SQVTM and CDR2 is ANQGSEA in the germline V gene. V lost 3 bases, J lost 2 bases, and 11 bases lay in between. CDR3 sequence (DNA): TGCAGCGTTGACGGGGGGCCGGCCTACGAGCAGTACTTC. Translating gives CSVDGGPAYEQYF.

The rearrangement links TRBV4-1 to TRBJ2-7; TRBD2 might be the D (6 bases). Trimming removed 2 bases from V and 7 bases from J, with 15 bases in between. This CDR3 has 14 amino acids. In germline, CDR1 is MGHRA, CDR2 YSYEKL. This chain's CDR3 is CASSQTSLAGEQYF. CDR3 nucleotides: TGCGCCAGCAGCCAAACCTCACTAGCTGGGGAGCAGTACTTC.

There are a few counts of this clone. The gene calls are TRBV2 and TRBJ1-1; the match to TRBD1 covers 7 bases. V gave up 7 bases and J gave up 4 bases; unmatched junction bases: 9. Germline loops: CDR1 SNHLY, CDR2 FYNNEI. The CDR3 loop spans 14 amino acids. In DNA, the CDR3 is TGTGCCAGCAAGGACAGGAAGTTCGCCACTGAAGCTTTCTTT. It specifies CASKDRKFATEAFF.

This chain uses TRBV9 with TRBJ2-5; 8 bases match TRBD2. V lost 0 bases to trimming and J lost 4 bases; unmatched junction nucleotides: 2. This CDR3 spans 14 amino acids. The germline gives CDR1 SGDLS, CDR2 YYNGEE. CDR3 in amino acids: CASSVAGGPETQYF. CDR3 in DNA: TGTGCCAGCAGCGTAGCGGGGGGGCCAGAGACCCAGTACTTC. Full variable domain (missing parts from reference TRBV9 and TRBJ2-5): DSGVTQTPKHLITATGQRVTLRCSPRSGDLSVYWYQQSLDQGLQFLIQYYNGEERAKGNILERFSAQQFPDLHSELNLSSLELGDSALYFCASSVAGGPETQYFGPGTRLLVL.

V gene TRBV7-2 combines with J gene TRBJ1-2; D gene uncertain. Germline assignment: CDR1 SGHTA and CDR2 FQGNSA. This CDR3 comprises 13 residues. V lost 4 bases and J 0 bases, leaving 6 bases between the germline ends. In nucleotides, the CDR3 is TGTGCCAGCAGCTGGGGAGCTAACTATGGCTACACCTTC. Amino acids: CASSWGANYGYTF.

The chain combines TRBV18 with TRBJ1-3; 10 bases agree with TRBD1. V lost 6 bases to trimming and J lost 0 bases; unmatched junction nucleotides: 14. The germline V gene encodes CDR1 KGHSH and CDR2 LQKENI. This CDR3 contains 19 residues. CDR3 residues: CASSPYPRGQGTSGNTIYF. CDR3 nucleotide sequence: TGTGCCAGCTCTCCCTACCCAAGGGGACAGGGGACCTCTGGAAACACCATATATTTT.

This clone showed up just a few times. The chain uses TRBV7-2 and TRBJ2-7; the match to TRBD1 covers 7 bases. Germline assignment: CDR1 SGHTA and CDR2 FQGNSA. The CDR3 runs to 13 residues. After removal of 3 bases from V and 4 bases from J, the junction contained 3 bases not matched to a gene. CDR3 amino acids: CASSFGTEYEQYF. The CDR3, as DNA: TGTGCCAGCAGCTTCGGGACAGAGTACGAGCAGTACTTC.

The chain links TRBV4-2 to TRBJ1-1; D is possibly TRBD1 (6 bases). CDR1 is LGHNA and CDR2 is YNFKEQ in the germline V gene. This CDR3 comprises 14 residues. Between the trimmed V and J ends, which lost 4 bases and 7 bases, there was a span of 16 bases. CDR3 coding DNA: TGTGCCAGCAGCCTAGGAAGAGGGGGGGATGAAGCTTTCTTT. Encoded protein: CASSLGRGGDEAFF.

This rearrangement joins TRBV5-8 to TRBJ2-3; D might be TRBD2 (6 bases). Trimming cost V 2 bases and J 5 bases, with 15 bases left between them. The CDR3 sequence is 15 residues long. The germline V gene encodes CDR1 SGHTS and CDR2 YDEGEE. CDR3 DNA sequence: TGTGCCAGCAGCTTAGGAAGCCGGGGAGGAGATACGCAGTATTTT. Amino acid sequence: CASSLGSRGGDTQYF.

The chain is built from TRBV6-1 and TRBJ1-6; D is ambiguous. Germline V CDR1 and CDR2: MNHNS, SASEGT. This CDR3 has 13 residues. Trimming removed 2 bases at V and 9 bases at J, with 8 bases between. The DNA of the CDR3 is TGTGCCAGCAGTGAAAATCGGGGTTCACCCCTCCACTTT. This encodes CASSENRGSPLHF.

CDR3 DNA: TGTGCCAGCAGCTTAGACAGGGGGCGAGTCTCTGGGGCCAACGTCCTGACTTTC. As protein: CASSLDRGRVSGANVLTF. The rearrangement joins TRBV11-1 to TRBJ2-6; 9 positions agree with TRBD1. Germline lookup yields CDR1 SGHAT and CDR2 FQDESV (reference sequence). There are 18 residues in the CDR3. V lost 1 base, J lost 0 bases, and 4 bases stayed unmatched.

The rearrangement uses TRBV7-2 and TRBJ2-3, with 7 bases that match TRBD1. The CDR3 runs to 16 residues. The germline gives CDR1 SGHTA, CDR2 FQGNSA. J gave up 0 bases and V 1 base, and 4 bases lay outside the gene matches. The CDR3 DNA sequence: TGTGCCAGCAGCTTAGTACAGGGGCCTAGCACAGATACGCAGTATTTT. Protein sequence: CASSLVQGPSTDTQYF.

The genes are TRBV9 and TRBJ1-2; D not resolved. V shed 0 bases and J shed 5 bases, with 17 bases lying between them. CDR1 is SGDLS and CDR2 is YYNGEE in the germline V gene. The CDR3 is 16 residues long. The CDR3 coding sequence is TGTGCCAGCAGCGTAGAAGAGGGTGGTGAACTTTATGGCTACACCTTC. It encodes CASSVEEGGELYGYTF.

The rearrangement joins TRBV7-2 to TRBJ1-1; possibly TRBD1 for D (5 bases). Germline CDR1 SGHTA, CDR2 FQGNSA. Deletions cut 6 bases from V and 1 base from J, with 15 bases between. This CDR3 contains 15 residues. CDR3 amino acids: CASRHPSRENTEAFF. CDR3 coding DNA: TGTGCCAGCAGGCATCCGTCCAGGGAGAACACTGAAGCTTTCTTT.